The rows below give T cell receptor beta chains drawn from one sample of a study of Ad26.COV2.S vaccination and SARS-CoV-2 variants. Profiled with immunoSEQ multiplex PCR; TCRdb holds only in-frame clones, not every one. The sample comprises more than 300,000 clones, 70% to 90% of which are singletons, and 1.9% rests with the top ten. Source: peripheral blood, taken in a trial of Ad26.COV2.S vaccine versus placebo. The receptors shown here come from a person between 18 and 65 years old who received the Ad26.COV2.S COVID-19 vaccine or a placebo. Each CDR3 is given with its conserved first and last residue. Each record gives: clone size, J gene, V gene, D gene, CDR3 length, CDR3 protein, CDR3 DNA. D genes are given only for firm matches. Rows give clone size only sometimes, using once, few, many, or a class for an expanded clone.

>-|TRBJ2-3|TRBV14|-|18
CASSLRVGISEGTDTQYF
TGTGCCAGCAGCCTTCGAGTAGGGATCTCGGAGGGCACAGATACGCAGTATTTT
>-|TRBJ1-1|TRBV5-1|-|14
CASSLSGGNTEAFF
TGCGCCAGCAGCTTGTCGGGGGGGAACACTGAAGCTTTCTTT
>-|TRBJ2-7|TRBV7-6|TRBD2|15
CASSLRGGGSLEQYF
TGTGCCAGCAGCTTACGAGGCGGGGGGAGTCTCGAGCAGTACTTC
>-|TRBJ2-2|TRBV6-5|TRBD2|16
CASSLASGGISGELFF
TGTGCCAGCAGTTTGGCTAGCGGGGGGATTTCCGGGGAGCTGTTTTTT
>-|TRBJ1-2|TRBV3-1/TRBV3-2|-|11
CASSRTHDYTF
TGTGCCAGCAGCCGGACCCATGACTACACCTTC
>-|TRBJ1-1|TRBV19|-|12
CASSQINTEAFF
TGTGCCAGTAGTCAGATAAACACTGAAGCTTTCTTT
>-|TRBJ1-2|TRBV5-6|TRBD1|16
CASSLRSGQDFVGYTF
TGTGCCAGCAGCCTCCGCTCGGGACAGGACTTTGTGGGCTACACCTTC
>-|TRBJ1-4|TRBV18|-|13
CASSPDRNEKLFF
TGTGCCAGCTCACCCGACAGGAATGAAAAACTGTTTTTT
>-|TRBJ1-5|TRBV29-1|-|14
CSVLVGSSNQPQHF
TGCAGCGTTCTTGTAGGCTCGAGCAATCAGCCCCAGCATTTT
>-|TRBJ1-1|TRBV6-5|-|13
CASSYSIDTEAFF
TGTGCCAGCAGTTACTCGATTGACACTGAAGCTTTCTTT
>once|TRBJ2-1|TRBV9|-|13
CASSPYVNNEQFF
TGTGCCAGCAGCCCTTACGTCAACAATGAGCAGTTCTTC
>-|TRBJ2-1|TRBV7-2|TRBD1|16
CASSPQSSVTGAEQFF
TGTGCCAGCAGCCCCCAATCCAGTGTTACAGGGGCTGAGCAGTTCTTC
>-|TRBJ1-6|TRBV4-3|-|11
CASSQVSPLHF
TGCGCCAGCAGCCAAGTTTCACCCCTCCACTTT
>-|TRBJ2-3|TRBV5-4|TRBD1|15
CASSLGDRPTDTQYF
TGTGCCAGCAGCTTGGGGGACAGGCCTACAGATACGCAGTATTTT
>-|TRBJ2-7|TRBV7-3|TRBD1|13
CASSLGRGYEQYF
TGTGCCAGCAGCTTAGGCAGGGGGTACGAGCAGTACTTC
>-|TRBJ1-4|TRBV4-1|TRBD1|17
CASSQVRGTVHWEKLFF
TGCGCCAGCAGCCAAGTGCGTGGGACAGTGCATTGGGAAAAACTGTTTTTT
>-|TRBJ2-7|TRBV6-5|TRBD1|14
CASRGQGRAYEQYF
TGTGCCAGCAGGGGACAGGGGAGGGCCTACGAGCAGTACTTC
>-|TRBJ1-1|TRBV4-3|-|15
CASSQGSRVVTEAFF
TGCGCCAGCAGCCAAGGGTCCAGGGTCGTGACTGAAGCTTTCTTT
>-|TRBJ2-3|TRBV30|TRBD2|16
CAWRLGGATSTDTQYF
TGTGCCTGGAGGCTCGGGGGGGCGACTAGCACAGATACGCAGTATTTT
>-|TRBJ1-5|TRBV20-1|-|14
CSASKGTRDQPQHF
TGCAGTGCTAGTAAGGGGACACGGGATCAGCCCCAGCATTTT
>-|TRBJ1-1|TRBV7-2|-|13
CASSLAGNTEAFF
TGTGCCAGCAGCTTAGCCGGGAACACTGAAGCTTTCTTT
>-|TRBJ1-2|TRBV4-2|TRBD1|14
CASSQDTGGRGYTF
TGTGCCAGCAGCCAAGATACAGGGGGGAGAGGCTACACCTTC
>-|TRBJ2-3|TRBV7-8|TRBD1|14
CASLRDRVPDTQYF
TGTGCCAGCTTAAGGGACAGGGTGCCAGATACGCAGTATTTT
>-|TRBJ2-1|TRBV3-1/TRBV3-2|-|15
CASSQDGLEAGRGIF
TGTGCCAGCAGCCAAGACGGGCTGGAGGCAGGGAGAGGGATCTTC
>-|TRBJ1-1|TRBV21-1|-|13
CATRLTGDTEAFF
TGTGCCACCAGACTCACAGGGGACACTGAAGCTTTCTTT
>once|TRBJ1-5|TRBV6-1|TRBD1|15
CASSEMTGGNQPQHF
TGTGCCAGCAGTGAAATGACAGGGGGCAATCAGCCCCAGCATTTT